The 8 T cell receptor beta chains listed next were all sequenced from one sample in a study of Graves' ophthalmopathy and Graves' hyperthyroidism. CDR3 regions of TCR beta were amplified from RNA transcripts. Investigators did first-round RT-PCR with HTBI primers, then second-round multiplex PCR. TCRdb fed the multiplex PCR reads into MiXCR, producing one record per CDR3 protein. The table includes roughly 1.1 million distinct CDR3 sequences, less than 45% detected once. Input material: peripheral blood or thyroid tissue (not recorded which). The receptors were gathered from an adult man with Graves' hyperthyroidism.

This clonotype was counted once. The chain links TRBV9 to TRBJ2-2, with D hard to call. CDR3 length: 15 residues. Trimming cost V 4 bases and J 5 bases, with 15 bases left between them. Germline V gene lookup returns CDR1 SGDLS and CDR2 YYNGEE. The CDR3 protein is CASSQESRQTGELFF. The CDR3 bases are TGTGCCAGCAGCCAAGAGAGCCGTCAGACCGGGGAGCTGTTTTTT.

This clonotype was detected a few times. The chain uses TRBV12-3 or TRBV12-4 and TRBJ2-7, with 7 bases that match TRBD1. CDR3 length: 15 amino acids. J lost 3 bases, V lost 4 bases, and 9 bases had no gene match. The CDR3 region is CASSSGGITGYEQYF. CDR3 nucleotide sequence: TGTGCCAGCAGTTCAGGGGGTATTACAGGCTACGAGCAGTACTTC.

The table lists this clonotype with many counts. The J gene is TRBJ1-2, the V gene TRBV20-1; no clear D. V lost 0 bases and J lost 4, with 9 bases in between. The CDR3 spans 13 residues. CDR1 is DFQATT and CDR2 is SNEGSKA in the germline V gene (reference sequence). CDR3 in DNA: TGCAGTGCTAGAGACTCTAAGGGCTATGGCTACACCTTC. Translating it yields CSARDSKGYGYTF.

This sequence joins TRBV7-2 and TRBJ2-2; D not resolved. The CDR3 consists of 13 residues. The V gene's germline CDR1 is SGHTA and CDR2 FQGNSA. V lost 6 bases and J 2 bases, leaving 7 bases between the germline ends. The CDR3 DNA is TGTGCCAGCAGGGCAGTCAACACCGGGGAGCTGTTTTTT. Translating it yields CASRAVNTGELFF.

This clonotype was seen ten or more times. This sequence joins TRBV10-1 and TRBJ2-2; 7 bases align to TRBD2. CDR3 length: 16 amino acids. Trimming removed 5 bases from V and 0 bases from J; junction bases left unmatched: 6. Germline CDR1 is WNHNN and CDR2 is SYGVQD (reference sequence). This CDR3 reads CASSSGTTTNTGELFF. The DNA of the CDR3 is TGCGCCAGCAGTTCCGGGACTACCACGAACACCGGGGAGCTGTTTTTT.

V is TRBV7-9 and J is TRBJ1-2, with a possible D match to TRBD1 (5 bases). CDR1 SEHNR and CDR2 FQNEAQ come from the germline V gene (reference sequence). The CDR3 extends over 14 amino acids. V was clipped by 1 base and J by 9 bases, with 15 bases between them. In DNA, the CDR3 is TGTGCCAGCAGCTTAGGGGGACGGGGGTCTCGCTACACCTTC. It codes for CASSLGGRGSRYTF.

This clonotype has at least ten counts. This chain's CDR3 is CASSYSARSSYEQYF. CDR3 nucleotide sequence: TGTGCCAGCAGTTACTCCGCCAGGAGCTCCTACGAGCAGTACTTC. V and J are TRBV6-5 and TRBJ2-7; D call uncertain. V lost 0 bases, J lost 0 bases, and 9 bases lay in between. Per germline, CDR1 MNHEY and CDR2 SVGAGI. The CDR3 totals 15 residues.

This clonotype was detected many times. V is TRBV29-1 and J is TRBJ1-1; no firm D call. This CDR3 has 13 amino acids. V was shortened by 4 bases and J by 1 base, with 10 bases between the two germline ends. Germline V lookup: CDR1 SQVTM, CDR2 ANQGSEA. CDR3 in DNA: TGCAGCGTTGTAGAACGGACGAACACTGAAGCTTTCTTT. This translates into CSVVERTNTEAFF.